A single sample gave rise to the 19 T cell receptor beta chains below, sequenced in a study of blood T cell repertoires in COVID-19. Repertoires were generated with immunoSEQ multiplex PCR, while TCRdb's copy carries only in-frame clones and drops some. The sample consists of about 210,000 clones, about 89% of them appearing once. Sequenced sample: peripheral blood. The receptors were gathered from a woman in her thirties or forties with acute or convalescent COVID-19.

Only one count was recorded for this clone. The rearrangement uses TRBV19 and TRBJ2-1; maybe TRBD2 (5 bases). CDR1 LNHDA and CDR2 SQIVND come from the germline V gene (reference sequence). The CDR3 is made up of 17 amino acids. The V gene lost 3 bases and the J gene lost 3 bases, with 18 bases spanning the gap. The CDR3 loop is CASSISPLVGVYNEQFF. Written as DNA, the CDR3 is TGTGCCAGTAGTATCTCACCCCTGGTCGGGGTCTACAATGAGCAGTTCTTC.

This sequence joins TRBV7-2 and TRBJ2-3; 9 bases map to TRBD1. J was trimmed by 0 bases and V by 5 bases; bases with no gene match: 12. Germline V gene lookup returns CDR1 SGHTA and CDR2 FQGNSA. The CDR3 is 18 residues long. CDR3 in amino acids: CASSGNPGQGVSTDTQYF. The CDR3 DNA sequence: TGTGCCAGCAGCGGGAATCCGGGACAGGGCGTGAGCACAGATACGCAGTATTTT.

This chain joins TRBV6-5 and TRBJ1-5; 7 bases align to TRBD1. The CDR3 has 14 amino acids. Germline V gene lookup returns CDR1 MNHEY and CDR2 SVGAGI. Trimming took 0 bases from V and 8 from J; bases not matched to a gene: 4. The CDR3 sequence: CASSYSRGGKPQHF. CDR3 sequence (DNA): TGTGCCAGCAGTTACTCAAGAGGGGGCAAGCCCCAGCATTTT.

In its sample, this clone was seen once. This rearrangement joins TRBV6-1 to TRBJ1-4; possible D gene TRBD1, 6 bases. Trimming removed 2 bases from V and 5 bases from J, with 12 bases in between. The CDR3 is 15 amino acids. Germline loops: CDR1 MNHNS, CDR2 SASEGT. The CDR3 is CASSEFQGPNEKLFF. As DNA, the CDR3 is TGTGCCAGCAGTGAATTTCAGGGGCCCAATGAAAAACTGTTTTTT.

This clone was seen a few times. The chain links TRBV5-1 to TRBJ1-4; tentative D call: TRBD1 (5 bases). The CDR3 length is 15 residues. Germline CDR1 reads SGHRS; CDR2 reads YFSETQ. V lost 1 base, J lost 8 bases, and 15 bases lay in between. In DNA, the CDR3 is TGCGCCAGCAGCTTGCGAGGTGGGGCCGGGGAAAAACTGTTTTTT. This translates into CASSLRGGAGEKLFF.

V usage is TRBV19 and J usage is TRBJ1-1; 8 bases are a match to TRBD1. Germline-derived CDR1 and CDR2 are LNHDA and SQIVND (reference sequence). This CDR3 has 17 residues. J gave up 5 bases and V 4 bases, and 15 bases lay outside the gene matches. DNA of the CDR3: TGTGCCAGTAGTAAGGACGGCGACAGGGGAATGGGAACTGAAGCTTTCTTT. This encodes CASSKDGDRGMGTEAFF. Based on the CDR3 plus reference TRBV19 and TRBJ1-1, the full variable domain is DGGITQSPKYLFRKEGQNVTLSCEQNLNHDAMYWYRQDPGQGLRLIYYSQIVNDFQKGDIAEGYSVSREKKESFPLTVTSAQKNPTAFYLCASSKDGDRGMGTEAFFGQGTRLTVV.

The chain links TRBV19 to TRBJ1-2; 11 bases agree with TRBD1. Germline CDR1 LNHDA, CDR2 SQIVND (reference sequence). Trimming cost V 5 bases and J 8 bases; bases outside gene matches: 13. The CDR3 runs 16 residues. The CDR3 reads CASSPTKGQGGEGYTF. CDR3 in DNA: TGTGCCAGTAGTCCCACCAAGGGACAGGGGGGTGAAGGCTACACCTTC.

The chain has TRBV3-1 (or the pseudogene TRBV3-2) and TRBJ1-2; 9 bases align to TRBD1. The trim removed 4 bases at V and 3 bases at J, leaving 3 bases unmatched. Germline V gives CDR1 LGHDT, CDR2 YNNKEL (reference sequence). The CDR3 extends over 14 amino acids. Here the CDR3 reads CASSPTGGYYGYTF. The CDR3 DNA reads TGTGCCAGCAGCCCAACAGGGGGCTACTATGGCTACACCTTC.

V is TRBV6-4 and J is TRBJ2-3; D unresolved. The CDR3 totals 14 residues. Germline CDR1 MRHNA, CDR2 SNTAGT. The V gene lost 4 bases and the J gene lost 6 bases, with 14 bases spanning the gap. CDR3 protein: CASSVEFAADTQYF. CDR3 sequence (DNA): TGTGCCAGCAGTGTAGAGTTTGCCGCCGATACGCAGTATTTT.

The chain uses TRBV6-5 and TRBJ1-4; maybe TRBD1 (6 bases). Trimming cost V 6 bases and J 7 bases, with 12 bases left between them. Germline CDR1 reads MNHEY; CDR2 reads SVGAGI. CDR3 length equals 13 residues. Here the CDR3 reads CASSRDTVEKLFF. As DNA, the CDR3 is TGTGCCAGCAGCCGGGACACCGTTGAAAAACTGTTTTTT.

The chain recombines TRBV6-5 with TRBJ1-5; TRBD1 is a possible D gene (6 bases). Germline V gene data show CDR1 as MNHEY and CDR2 as SVGAGI. V was trimmed by 6 bases and J by 4 bases, leaving 16 bases between them. This CDR3 region has 15 residues. The DNA for the CDR3 is TGTGCCAGCAGCTCACAGGGTATATCAAATCAGCCCCAGCATTTT. It yields the protein CASSSQGISNQPQHF.

This clone was picked up one time. The gene calls are TRBV7-2 and TRBJ1-1; TRBD1 aligns across 8 bases. This CDR3 is 14 amino acids long. J was trimmed by 1 base and V by 5 bases; bases with no gene match: 3. Germline V gives CDR1 SGHTA, CDR2 FQGNSA. The CDR3 region has the DNA TGTGCCAGCAGCCCCGGACAGGGGAACACTGAAGCTTTCTTT. Its protein product is CASSPGQGNTEAFF.

The rearrangement links TRBV7-8 to TRBJ1-3; tentative D call: TRBD1 (6 bases). Germline V gene lookup returns CDR1 SGHVS and CDR2 FQNEAQ. V gave up 0 bases and J gave up 0 bases, with 12 bases separating them. The CDR3 is 17 amino acids. This CDR3 is CASSLAGGGLSGNTIYF. The CDR3 nucleotides read TGTGCCAGCAGCTTAGCGGGGGGGGGCCTCTCTGGAAACACCATATATTTT.

The sample holds one count of this clone. The chain employs TRBV5-4 and TRBJ1-4, with D perhaps TRBD1 (6 bases). CDR1 and CDR2 from the germline V gene are SGHNT and YYREEE (reference sequence). Trimming removed 4 bases at V and 7 bases at J, with 20 bases between. CDR3 length: 16 amino acids. CDR3 in DNA: TGTGCCAGCAGCGCTGATGGGCGGGGGCGCATTGAAAAACTGTTTTTT. Encoded protein: CASSADGRGRIEKLFF.

The CDR3 DNA sequence: TGTGCCAGCAGTTTAGGGGGGGCGTCCTACAATGAGCAGTTCTTC. The encoded protein is CASSLGGASYNEQFF. V usage is TRBV27 and J usage is TRBJ2-1; TRBD2 is a possible D gene (7 bases). CDR1 is MNHEY and CDR2 is SMNVEV in the germline V gene (reference sequence). Trimming removed 2 bases from V and 1 base from J, with 9 bases in between. The CDR3 totals 15 residues.

This chain joins TRBV15 and TRBJ2-3; no firm D call. CDR1 and CDR2 from the germline V gene are LNHNV and YYDKDF (reference sequence). The CDR3 runs 16 residues. The germline V and J ends were trimmed by 0 bases and 0 bases, with 10 bases remaining between them. The CDR3 is CATSRDHLTSTDTQYF. The CDR3 bases are TGTGCCACCAGCAGAGATCACCTAACTAGCACAGATACGCAGTATTTT.

The chain combines TRBV24-1 with TRBJ2-3; TRBD1 is a possible D gene (5 bases). Germline lookup yields CDR1 KGHDR and CDR2 SFDVKD. The ends were cut back, 5 bases at V and 3 bases at J, with 11 bases in the middle. This CDR3 has 14 amino acids. The DNA of the CDR3 is TGTGCCACCAGTGGAACGGCAGGGACAGATACGCAGTATTTT. It translates to CATSGTAGTDTQYF.

This sequence joins TRBV9 and TRBJ1-2; TRBD1 aligns across 7 bases. CDR3 length equals 14 residues. V shed 0 bases and J 6 bases; nucleotides not matched to a gene: 5. The germline V gene encodes CDR1 SGDLS and CDR2 YYNGEE. The CDR3 sequence is CASSVARTGDGYTF. CDR3 sequence (DNA): TGTGCCAGCAGCGTAGCTCGGACAGGAGATGGCTACACCTTC.

The rearrangement uses TRBV7-2 and TRBJ1-3; D remains ambiguous. The ends were cut back, 1 base at V and 1 base at J, with 11 bases in the middle. There are 16 residues in the CDR3. Germline values: CDR1 SGHTA, CDR2 FQGNSA. The CDR3 sequence: CASSLVATGSGNTIYF. CDR3 DNA: TGTGCCAGCAGCTTAGTTGCCACGGGGTCTGGAAACACCATATATTTT.